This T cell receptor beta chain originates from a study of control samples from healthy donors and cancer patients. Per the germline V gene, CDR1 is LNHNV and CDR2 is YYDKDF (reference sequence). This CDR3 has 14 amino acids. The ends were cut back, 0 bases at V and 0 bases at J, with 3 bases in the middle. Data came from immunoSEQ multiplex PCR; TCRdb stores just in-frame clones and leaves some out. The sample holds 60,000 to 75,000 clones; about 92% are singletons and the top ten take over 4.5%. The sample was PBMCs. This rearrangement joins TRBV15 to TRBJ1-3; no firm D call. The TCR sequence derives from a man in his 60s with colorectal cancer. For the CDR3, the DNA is TGTGCCACCAGCAGAGATACCTCTGGAAACACCATATATTTT. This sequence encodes CATSRDTSGNTIYF.